The 11 T cell receptor beta chains given below trace back to one sample, sequenced in a study of T cell responses to AZD1222 COVID-19 vaccine. Generated by immunoSEQ multiplex PCR, the TCRdb table keeps only in-frame clones and is missing some. The sample gives about 120,000 clones, 80% to 90% of which show up once; 1.5% to 2% is in the top ten. The source material was peripheral blood, sampled on day 0 of AZD1222 vaccination. These receptors originate from an adult in good health.

V and J are TRBV7-2 and TRBJ1-1; 10 bases fit TRBD1. Trimming removed 5 bases from V and 2 bases from J; junction bases left unmatched: 5. Per germline, CDR1 SGHTA and CDR2 FQGNSA. This CDR3 is built from 15 residues. This chain's CDR3 is CASSLRTGGNTEAFF. The DNA of the CDR3 is TGTGCCAGCAGCCTTCGGACAGGGGGAAACACTGAAGCTTTCTTT.

The chain carries TRBV10-1 and TRBJ1-2; unclear D gene. This CDR3 contains 14 residues. Germline V lookup: CDR1 WNHNN, CDR2 SYGVQD (reference sequence). The ends were cut back, 9 bases at V and 5 bases at J, with 19 bases in the middle. The CDR3 protein is CARRPRWGSYGYTF. Here the CDR3 DNA reads TGCGCCAGGAGACCCCGTTGGGGTTCGTATGGCTACACCTTC.

The chain links TRBV15 to TRBJ2-5, with D tentatively TRBD2 (5 bases). Trimming removed 2 bases at V and 5 bases at J, with 15 bases between. Germline loops: CDR1 LNHNV, CDR2 YYDKDF (reference sequence). CDR3 size: 15 residues. CDR3 sequence: CATSRQRVGGETQYF. CDR3 DNA: TGTGCCACCAGCAGACAAAGGGTGGGCGGGGAGACCCAGTACTTC.

J is TRBJ1-1 and V is TRBV7-8, with D hard to call. CDR3 size: 14 residues. Germline loops: CDR1 SGHVS, CDR2 FQNEAQ. The V gene lost 5 bases and the J gene lost 4 bases, with 14 bases spanning the gap. CDR3 protein: CASSTDVGSTEAFF. The CDR3, as DNA: TGTGCCAGCAGCACCGACGTGGGTAGCACTGAAGCTTTCTTT.

This clone is a singleton in its sample. The chain is built from TRBV10-3 and TRBJ1-5, with D possibly matching TRBD1 (6 bases). Looked up from germline, CDR1 is ENHRY and CDR2 is SYGVKD. V was pared by 3 bases and J by 2 bases, with 11 bases between. This CDR3 has 15 residues. DNA of the CDR3: TGTGCCATCAGTGACGGGGGGCAGGGCAATCAGCCCCAGCATTTT. This translates into CAISDGGQGNQPQHF.

This chain joins TRBV5-5 and TRBJ1-2; D call uncertain. Germline V CDR1 and CDR2: SGHKS, YYEKEE (reference sequence). Trimming removed 0 bases at V and 2 bases at J, with 8 bases between. This CDR3 contains 14 residues. This CDR3 is CASSLGVTNYGYTF. The CDR3 region has the DNA TGTGCCAGCAGCTTGGGGGTAACGAACTATGGCTACACCTTC.

CDR3 in DNA: TGTGCCAGCAGCTGGGGGGAGGGGCGGAACGAGCAGTACTTC. Encoded protein: CASSWGEGRNEQYF. The chain uses TRBV9 and TRBJ2-7; 7 nucleotides match TRBD2. The CDR3 contains 14 residues. V dropped 4 bases and J dropped 5; count of bases not matched to a gene: 9. Germline V lookup: CDR1 SGDLS, CDR2 YYNGEE. The full variable domain, with the rest looked up from reference TRBV9 and TRBJ2-7, is DSGVTQTPKHLITATGQRVTLRCSPRSGDLSVYWYQQSLDQGLQFLIQYYNGEERAKGNILERFSAQQFPDLHSELNLSSLELGDSALYFCASSWGEGRNEQYFGPGTRLTVT.

V usage is TRBV3-1 (or the pseudogene TRBV3-2) and J usage is TRBJ2-7; TRBD2 aligns across 11 bases. Germline trimming cut 1 base from V and 4 bases from J; bases unmatched to any gene: 9. There are 17 residues in the CDR3. Per germline, CDR1 LGHDT and CDR2 YNNKEL (reference sequence). The CDR3 nucleotides read TGTGCCAGCAGCCAAGTGTGGGCTAGCGGGGGGTTGTACGAGCAGTACTTC. Translating it yields CASSQVWASGGLYEQYF.

CDR3 loop: CASSAGGSSTDTQYF. For the CDR3, the DNA is TGTGCCAGCAGCGCCGGGGGATCAAGCACAGATACGCAGTATTTT. V is TRBV9 and J is TRBJ2-3; TRBD2 might be the D (6 bases). Trimming took off 3 bases at V and 0 bases at J, with 11 bases between the two ends. The germline CDR1 and CDR2 sequences are SGDLS and YYNGEE. CDR3 length: 15 amino acids.

This clone showed up just once. This chain uses TRBV12-5 with TRBJ2-2, with TRBD1 identical over 9 bases. CDR3 size: 17 residues. The V segment lost 8 bases and the J segment 3 bases; nucleotides outside the gene matches: 13. The germline CDR1 and CDR2 sequences are LGHNT and FRNRAP. CDR3: CASTPALGQGDTGELFF. The CDR3 nucleotides read TGTGCTAGTACCCCCGCGTTGGGACAGGGTGACACCGGGGAGCTGTTTTTT.

The chain couples TRBV6-5 to TRBJ1-1, with D possibly matching TRBD1 (6 bases). The length of the CDR3 is 14 residues. V was cut by 4 bases and J by 1 base, with 10 bases left in between. Germline CDR1 reads MNHEY; CDR2 reads SVGAGI. The CDR3 bases are TGTGCCAGCAGTTCGACAGGCAAGAACACTGAAGCTTTCTTT. Amino acid sequence: CASSSTGKNTEAFF.